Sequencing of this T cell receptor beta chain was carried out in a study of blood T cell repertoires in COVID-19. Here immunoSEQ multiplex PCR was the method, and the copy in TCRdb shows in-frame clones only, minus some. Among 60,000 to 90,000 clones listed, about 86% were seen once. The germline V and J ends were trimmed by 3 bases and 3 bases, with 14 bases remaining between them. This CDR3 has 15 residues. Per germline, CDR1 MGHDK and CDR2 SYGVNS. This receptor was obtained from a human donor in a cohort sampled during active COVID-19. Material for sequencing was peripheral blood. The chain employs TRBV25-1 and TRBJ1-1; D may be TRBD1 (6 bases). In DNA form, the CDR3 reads TGTGCCAGCAGTGATACAGGGTATGGGGACACTGAAGCTTTCTTT. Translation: CASSDTGYGDTEAFF.